This TCR beta chain appears in the sequencing data of a study of cytomegalovirus exposure and HLA in healthy donors (dated by TCRdb to 2015 to 2018). Background on the whole study: In an earlier analysis of 450 to 750 of the donors, 250 to 350 Gb of sequence data and 117 million unique TCR beta sequences from roughly 200 million T cells were reported. An early release covering 550 to 700 HLA-typed donors comprised approximately 300 gigabases of sequencing data and some 79 million unique TCR sequences. The genetic ancestry cluster associated with self-reported Caucasian donors included about 81% of the roughly 380 genotyped donors. The aim of the study was to test whether cataloging public T cell receptors could identify signatures of past pathogen exposure. The study used immunosequencing to profile the T cell repertoires of 666 subjects and linked those repertoires to cytomegalovirus serostatus. In addition to the first cohort of 500 to 850 subjects, a separate validation cohort of approximately 110 different subjects was used. The study combined high-throughput TCR immunosequencing, statistical association of individual TCRs with disease status, and machine learning to predict cytomegalovirus infection status. A later analysis re-analyzed previously published TCR beta repertoires from roughly 630 donors and added high-resolution HLA genotyping to study TCR occurrence patterns. Rather than using new phenotypic data, the later analysis identified candidate immune exposures from TCR beta sequences and from how often those sequences occurred across donors. To decide whether each TCR beta V gene segment behaved as functional or pseudogenic, an earlier analysis of some 600 of the donors relied on high-throughput TCR beta sequencing. Alongside the repertoire data, information on donor age, sex, ethnicity and CMV serostatus was compiled. A later genetic analysis used genome-wide SNP genotypes for about three fifths of the roughly 700 donors, treating that subset as a discovery cohort. Every discovery cohort repertoire had been produced on one sequencing platform. Both class I and class II loci were covered by HLA typing, at four-digit resolution. Typing coverage varied by locus: roughly 620-640 donors for A, B, C, DRB1 and DQB1; some 520 for DQA1; approximately 610 for DPA1; approximately 450 for DPB1. About 5 DR-DQ haplotypes were handled as single units for association and clustering, since linkage in the cohort was strong. On average, approximately 250,000 unique TCR beta nucleotide sequences were sequenced per donor among several hundred genotyped donors of the cohort, with roughly 18% of those sequences being non-productive. General conclusions and limits of the study: A further reported finding was that TCR beta sequences accurately predicted the HLA-A and HLA-B alleles for most subjects in the first cohort. A later analysis found that TCR association rates varied across HLA loci, with DRB1 alleles showing the most associated TCRs and HLA-C alleles the fewest. A group of highly shared sequence variants was considered likely to be a technical artifact of the sequencing pipeline. In a later genetic analysis, fewer N-insertions in productive TCRs were reported among donors in an Asian-associated ancestry cluster than the approximately 670-donor mean. According to the authors, the approach could potentially be generalized to other disease states and immunological phenotypes. Some IMGT-functional V segments, including TRBV6-2 and TRBV6-3, could not be distinguished by the 87-base-pair reads and were therefore excluded. Roughly 17 rarely observed V segments, including chromosome 9 orphons, were excluded from the earlier analysis of about 610 of the donors because counts were too low. The only immune exposure information available for the cohort was CMV serostatus. Presence/absence analyses assumed roughly uniform sequencing depth across donors, an assumption that may not hold. The classifier was reported to diagnose cytomegalovirus status with high specificity and sensitivity in both the original cohort and the validation cohort. A later analysis found that most CMV-associated TCR beta chains appeared HLA-restricted, with HLA associations seemingly driven largely by CMV exposure. When HLA alleles, especially DR and DQ, strongly co-occurred, TCR associations were difficult to assign to individual alleles. The cohort was sequenced for TCR beta chains only, and without alpha or paired-chain data the features that could be detected were limited. Most TCR sequences were observed very rarely across donors, whereas some public TCRs were present in many individuals. Linkage disequilibrium might explain the correlated functional status among segregating V segments, but an unknown experimental factor could not be excluded. In the study, approximately 150 TCR beta chains were listed as associated with cytomegalovirus. A later genetic analysis associated a missense DCLRE1C variant with V-gene and J-gene trimming of TCR beta chains, and an independent cohort replicated the association. HLA typing was unavailable for some donors at each locus, so association tests used only the typed subset. In vitro tests confirmed that three of the cytomegalovirus-associated TCR beta chains recognize cytomegalovirus antigens. Compared with equally common non-associated chains, HLA-associated TCR beta chains in a later analysis were more clonally expanded and had lower generation probabilities. In an earlier analysis of a few hundred of the donors, most TCR beta V segments were observed in productive rearrangements about 87% or about 30% of the time, broadly matching IMGT annotations. Specific HLA alleles were associated with 18,000 or so TCR beta sequences at a false discovery rate of 0.05 in a later analysis. In a later analysis, several top co-occurrence clusters were reported to appear linked to parvovirus B19, influenza, CMV and Epstein-Barr virus.

The cohort comprised approximately 700 healthy bone marrow donors. All cohort members were sampled while nominally healthy, although unrecorded immune exposures were likely present. The donor was CMV seropositive and was included in the group of 290 or so seropositive cohort members. Every donor gave a peripheral blood sample, and the peripheral blood mononuclear cells from that sample were used for TCR beta sequencing. Genomic DNA extraction from the blood cell samples was performed with the Qiagen DNeasy Blood Extraction Kit. Preparation of the library involved the immunoSEQ multiplex PCR assay. A mixture of 60 forward primers for TCR Vbeta segments and 13 reverse primers for TCR Jbeta segments was used in the multiplex PCR. The CDR3 region of rearranged TCR beta genes was amplified from genomic DNA by a multiplex PCR assay. The Illumina HiSeq System was used to sequence the amplified TCR beta libraries as 87-base-pair reads. In the paper's pipeline: A later analysis tallied roughly 76 million unique TCR beta chains across the 666 repertoires, and approximately 12 million of those chains were shared by two or more donors. Raw reads were error-corrected and collapsed into unique sequences by a nearest-neighbor algorithm in which closely related sequences were merged to remove PCR and sequencing errors. CDR3 sequences were aligned to IMGT reference sequences to assign V, D and J gene segments. For a sequence to be retained, a match of at least six nucleotides to both a V gene segment and a J gene segment was required. A rearrangement counted as productive if the CDR3 had no stop codons and remained in frame with V and J, and every other rearrangement counted as non-productive. CDR3 was defined by IMGT convention, running from the second conserved V-encoded cysteine to the conserved J-encoded phenylalanine. The earlier analysis of 450 to 750 of the donors excluded any sequence lacking an unambiguous match to a single V gene segment. In an earlier analysis of more than 500 of the donors, a V segment was called functional when productive rearrangements were above 56.7%, and segregating when the standard deviation between donors exceeded 5%. A statistical classification framework was developed to diagnose cytomegalovirus status using the catalog of TCR beta chain sequences. V and J gene assignment, in a later analysis, came from comparing TCR nucleotide sequences with IMGT/GENE-DB human TR gene sequences. In a later analysis, CDR3 sequences and most-parsimonious VDJ recombination scenarios were assigned using the TCRdist pipeline. In a later analysis, each TCR beta chain was defined by its CDR3 amino acid sequence together with its V-gene family, and reads without a unique V-gene family were excluded. A later analysis removed several hundred highly shared, low-generation-probability nucleotide sequences to deal with suspected cross-contamination and a sequencing artifact. In a later analysis, a clonal expansion index was calculated for each public chain from normalized within-repertoire ranks of inferred template counts. In a later analysis, generation probabilities were computed with a VDJ recombination model fitted to out-of-frame rearrangements, and the resulting probabilities were checked against IGoR. Hypergeometric tests were used in a later analysis to score TCR-TCR, TCR-HLA and TCR-CMV co-occurrence, with a repertoire-size bias correction applied to the TCR pairs. In a later analysis, false discovery rates were estimated by permuting HLA or CMV assignments 20 times. A later analysis grouped co-occurring TCRs with DBSCAN, adding TCRdist sequence similarity when clustering within HLA-allele-positive subsets. Repertoires with fewer than 30,000 or more than 120,000 public chains, plus five repertoires with anomalous nucleotide sharing, were excluded from co-occurrence clustering. Entries here come from immuneACCESS through TCRdb and include only in-frame sequences with V and J called. Some clones fail to appear in such tables; in the studies checked, an unresolved V gene covers under half of the shortfall, and the cause of the remainder is unknown. V, J and clone size are taken as reported in that table, and D and trimming were inferred from the DNA itself. The table for this sample lists around 100,000 clones; approximately 84% of them were counted only once. The top ten clonotypes cover around 6% of the sample.

Worth noting for this clone: Its antigen is unknown. Base qualities are missing; no much larger clone stands one base away.

At the junction V is shortened by 4 bases and J by 3 bases, with 8 bases in between. The CDR3 spans 13 residues, from the cysteine through the phenylalanine. Only the CDR3 part of the read is kept: 39 bases, read in frame from the first base. Per the germline V gene, SGHTA is the CDR1 and FQGTGA is the CDR2. Input material: PBMCs. The receptor chain draws on TRBV7-3 and TRBJ2-3; the D gene is possibly TRBD1, with 6 bases matching. The origin of this receptor is a woman younger than 35 in good health and CMV-seropositive. CDR3 reads: CASSSTGTDTQYF. The nucleotide sequence is given as TGTGCCAGCAGCTCGACAGGAACAGATACGCAGTATTTT.